This section outlines one TCR beta chain sequence together with its context. Its antigen is not known. This sample is part of a study of cytomegalovirus exposure and HLA in healthy donors. Turning to the study itself: Membership in the Caucasian-associated ancestry cluster was found for 65% to 85% of 300 to 500 genotyped donors. Findings and caveats of the study: Later analysis indicated greater clonal expansion among HLA-associated TCR beta chains than among equally common other chains. Later, TCR association rates were found to vary by HLA locus, highest for DRB1 and lowest for HLA-C.

With 60 Vbeta and 13 Jbeta primers, the PCR was carried out. Sequencing used immunoSEQ multiplex PCR; TCRdb keeps in-frame clones, though not all of them. The table lists around 170,000 clones, about 80% of them singletons. This CDR3 is 17 amino acids long. With V trimmed by 2 bases and J by 5 bases, 9 bases remained unmatched. CDR1 and CDR2 (germline): SGHTA, FQGTGA. This chain uses TRBV7-3 with TRBJ2-2, with TRBD1 matching over 9 bases. The TCR comes from a woman between 45 and 60 years old in good health and CMV-seronegative. The sequenced sample was PBMCs. CDR3: CASSLHGVDRGTGELFF. The CDR3 DNA follows: TGTGCCAGCAGCTTACATGGAGTGGACAGGGGTACCGGGGAGCTGTTTTTT.